A selection of T cell receptor beta chains follows, all from one sample in a study of cytomegalovirus exposure and HLA in healthy donors. Some clones are missing from TCRdb's copy, which holds only in-frame ones; the method was immunoSEQ multiplex PCR. Of roughly 100,000 clones listed, roughly 80% are singletons. Sequenced material: PBMCs. These receptor sequences come from a male donor in good health and CMV-seropositive. The CDR3 runs from the conserved cysteine through the conserved F or W. D genes are given only for firm matches. The listing skips clone size in some rows; elsewhere it reads once, few, many or a size class.

cdr3_length: 13
d_call: -
clone_size: -
j_call: TRBJ2-3
v_call: TRBV23-1
cdr3_nt: TGCGCCAGCAGGACAGCACTCACAGATACGCAGTATTTT
cdr3_aa: CASRTALTDTQYF

cdr3_length: 14
d_call: -
clone_size: -
j_call: TRBJ2-7
v_call: TRBV28
cdr3_nt: TGTGCCAGCAGCCCAGGGACATGGATCTACGAGCAGTACTTC
cdr3_aa: CASSPGTWIYEQYF

cdr3_length: 13
d_call: -
clone_size: -
j_call: TRBJ2-5
v_call: TRBV18
cdr3_nt: TGTGCCAGCTCACCATCGGGGTTAGAGACCCAGTACTTC
cdr3_aa: CASSPSGLETQYF

cdr3_length: 13
d_call: TRBD1
clone_size: -
j_call: TRBJ2-5
v_call: TRBV29-1
cdr3_nt: TGCAGCGTTGTAAGGACAGGATCGAGGACCCAGTACTTC
cdr3_aa: CSVVRTGSRTQYF

cdr3_length: 16
d_call: TRBD1
clone_size: -
j_call: TRBJ2-7
v_call: TRBV7-9
cdr3_nt: TGTGCCAGCAGCCCCCTCGGGACAGGGAGAGAGGACGAGCAGTACTTC
cdr3_aa: CASSPLGTGREDEQYF

cdr3_length: 15
d_call: -
clone_size: -
j_call: TRBJ1-4
v_call: TRBV5-1
cdr3_nt: TGCGCCAGCAGTAACTCCCCAGGGTCTAATGAAAAACTGTTTTTT
cdr3_aa: CASSNSPGSNEKLFF

cdr3_length: 18
d_call: -
clone_size: -
j_call: TRBJ1-3
v_call: TRBV7-9
cdr3_nt: TGTGCCAGCAGCTTACGAATTAGTACAAGGGGCTCTGGAAACACCATATATTTT
cdr3_aa: CASSLRISTRGSGNTIYF

cdr3_length: 13
d_call: TRBD1
clone_size: -
j_call: TRBJ2-1
v_call: TRBV28
cdr3_nt: TGTGCCAGCGGGGGACAGGGAATCGATGAGCAGTTCTTC
cdr3_aa: CASGGQGIDEQFF

cdr3_length: 15
d_call: TRBD1
clone_size: -
j_call: TRBJ2-7
v_call: TRBV7-9
cdr3_nt: TGTTCCAGCAGCCTCGGACAGGGACTCCTTGGGGAGCAGTACTTC
cdr3_aa: CSSSLGQGLLGEQYF

cdr3_length: 14
d_call: -
clone_size: -
j_call: TRBJ2-2
v_call: TRBV5-1
cdr3_nt: TGCGCCAGCAGCTTGAGAGGGAACACCGGGGAGCTGTTTTTT
cdr3_aa: CASSLRGNTGELFF

cdr3_length: 16
d_call: TRBD2
clone_size: -
j_call: TRBJ2-1
v_call: TRBV5-5
cdr3_nt: TGTGCCAGCAGCTTGGTAGGCGGGAGAGGATTTAATGAGCAGTTCTTC
cdr3_aa: CASSLVGGRGFNEQFF

cdr3_length: 15
d_call: TRBD1
clone_size: -
j_call: TRBJ2-6
v_call: TRBV9
cdr3_nt: TGTGCCAGCAGCGTCCCAGGGGGAGGGGCCAACGTCCTGACTTTC
cdr3_aa: CASSVPGGGANVLTF

cdr3_length: 14
d_call: -
clone_size: -
j_call: TRBJ2-5
v_call: TRBV11-3
cdr3_nt: TGTGCCAGCAGCTTAGTGCAGGGGCAAGAGACCCAGTACTTC
cdr3_aa: CASSLVQGQETQYF

cdr3_length: 15
d_call: -
clone_size: -
j_call: TRBJ2-1
v_call: TRBV4-2
cdr3_nt: TGTGCCAGCAGCCAAGAACAGAGGGACTTCAATGAGCAGTTCTTC
cdr3_aa: CASSQEQRDFNEQFF

cdr3_length: 15
d_call: TRBD1
clone_size: few
j_call: TRBJ2-7
v_call: TRBV4-3
cdr3_nt: TGCGCCAGCAGCCAATCGTTACAGGGGGCTGGCGAGCAGTACTTC
cdr3_aa: CASSQSLQGAGEQYF

cdr3_length: 13
d_call: -
clone_size: once
j_call: TRBJ1-1
v_call: TRBV10-2
cdr3_nt: TGCGCCACCGATGCTTCGGGGTCAGCTGAAGCTTTCTTT
cdr3_aa: CATDASGSAEAFF

cdr3_length: 14
d_call: -
clone_size: -
j_call: TRBJ2-1
v_call: TRBV5-1
cdr3_nt: TGCGCCAGCAACTCTGAGGTTGGCTACAATGAGCAGTTCTTC
cdr3_aa: CASNSEVGYNEQFF

cdr3_length: 15
d_call: -
clone_size: -
j_call: TRBJ2-1
v_call: TRBV4-1
cdr3_nt: TGCGCCAGCAGCCAACAGGGGTCCTCCTACAATGAGCAGTTCTTC
cdr3_aa: CASSQQGSSYNEQFF

cdr3_length: 16
d_call: TRBD2
clone_size: -
j_call: TRBJ2-3
v_call: TRBV7-2
cdr3_nt: TGTGCCAGCAGCCCCATAGCGGGAGGGGGCACAGATACGCAGTATTTT
cdr3_aa: CASSPIAGGGTDTQYF

cdr3_length: 12
d_call: -
clone_size: -
j_call: TRBJ1-1
v_call: TRBV5-1
cdr3_nt: TGCGCCAGCAGCTTGGGAAGCGCGGGGGCTTTCTTT
cdr3_aa: CASSLGSAGAFF

cdr3_length: 17
d_call: -
clone_size: -
j_call: TRBJ2-2
v_call: TRBV11-2
cdr3_nt: TGTGCCAGCAGCATAGGACTTTTATCCCCCAACACCGGGGAGCTGTTTTTT
cdr3_aa: CASSIGLLSPNTGELFF

cdr3_length: 16
d_call: -
clone_size: -
j_call: TRBJ2-3
v_call: TRBV11-3
cdr3_nt: TGTGCCAGCAGCTTAGCCCCAAACAGCCGCACAGATACGCAGTATTTT
cdr3_aa: CASSLAPNSRTDTQYF

cdr3_length: 15
d_call: TRBD2
clone_size: once
j_call: TRBJ2-3
v_call: TRBV11-2
cdr3_nt: TGTGCCAGCAGCCAACTAGCGGGAGGGATAGATACGCAGTATTTT
cdr3_aa: CASSQLAGGIDTQYF

cdr3_length: 15
d_call: TRBD1
clone_size: -
j_call: TRBJ1-2
v_call: TRBV28
cdr3_nt: TGTGCCAGCAGTCCCCCTGACAGGGGAAGCTATGGCTACACCTTC
cdr3_aa: CASSPPDRGSYGYTF

cdr3_length: 15
d_call: -
clone_size: -
j_call: TRBJ2-5
v_call: TRBV28
cdr3_nt: TGTGCCAGCAGTGGCACAGGGCCCCCAGGGGAGACCCAGTACTTC
cdr3_aa: CASSGTGPPGETQYF

cdr3_length: 16
d_call: -
clone_size: -
j_call: TRBJ1-5
v_call: TRBV19
cdr3_nt: TGTGCCAGTAGTAGTAGGGGATTTAAGGACGGACAGCCCCAGCATTTT
cdr3_aa: CASSSRGFKDGQPQHF

cdr3_length: 19
d_call: TRBD2
clone_size: -
j_call: TRBJ2-5
v_call: TRBV28
cdr3_nt: TGTGCCAGCAGCCGACCCCTACAACTAGCGGGAGTGAATCAGGAGACCCAGTACTTC
cdr3_aa: CASSRPLQLAGVNQETQYF

cdr3_length: 15
d_call: TRBD1
clone_size: -
j_call: TRBJ1-4
v_call: TRBV4-1
cdr3_nt: TGCGCCAGCAGTACCGACAGGGGAGTATATGAAAAACTGTTTTTT
cdr3_aa: CASSTDRGVYEKLFF

cdr3_length: 16
d_call: TRBD2
clone_size: -
j_call: TRBJ2-1
v_call: TRBV19
cdr3_nt: TGTGCCAGTAGTATAGGATGGCGGGAGGGCCAAAGTGAGCAGTTCTTC
cdr3_aa: CASSIGWREGQSEQFF

cdr3_length: 16
d_call: -
clone_size: -
j_call: TRBJ1-4
v_call: TRBV15
cdr3_nt: TGTGCCACCAGCCCAAATACAGGGCGGTCTAATGAAAAACTGTTTTTT
cdr3_aa: CATSPNTGRSNEKLFF

cdr3_length: 13
d_call: -
clone_size: once
j_call: TRBJ1-5
v_call: TRBV7-8
cdr3_nt: TGTGCCAGCAGCTCACAAGGAGGACAGCCCCAGCATTTT
cdr3_aa: CASSSQGGQPQHF

cdr3_length: 15
d_call: -
clone_size: -
j_call: TRBJ1-2
v_call: TRBV7-9
cdr3_nt: TGTGCCAGCAGTACTGGCGGGGGGCGCAAGTATGGCTACACCTTC
cdr3_aa: CASSTGGGRKYGYTF

cdr3_length: 12
d_call: TRBD1
clone_size: few
j_call: TRBJ2-5
v_call: TRBV4-3
cdr3_nt: TGCGCCAGCAGCCAAGGGGACAGGGAGCAGTACTTC
cdr3_aa: CASSQGDREQYF

cdr3_length: 16
d_call: TRBD2
clone_size: -
j_call: TRBJ2-7
v_call: TRBV28
cdr3_nt: TGTGCCAGCAGTCTGTCCACGGGAGGGGCTATCTACGAGCAGTACTTC
cdr3_aa: CASSLSTGGAIYEQYF

cdr3_length: 17
d_call: TRBD2
clone_size: -
j_call: TRBJ2-3
v_call: TRBV4-3
cdr3_nt: TGCGCCAGCAGCCTCTCATACGGCGCGGGGGGCACAGATACGCAGTATTTT
cdr3_aa: CASSLSYGAGGTDTQYF

cdr3_length: 14
d_call: -
clone_size: -
j_call: TRBJ2-7
v_call: TRBV4-2
cdr3_nt: TGTGCCAGCAGCCCTCAGGGAGGCGACTACGAGCAGTACTTC
cdr3_aa: CASSPQGGDYEQYF

cdr3_length: 15
d_call: -
clone_size: -
j_call: TRBJ2-3
v_call: TRBV7-9
cdr3_nt: TGTGCCAGCAGCTCTTTGGCAGGGAACACAGATACGCAGTATTTT
cdr3_aa: CASSSLAGNTDTQYF

cdr3_length: 15
d_call: TRBD2
clone_size: -
j_call: TRBJ2-7
v_call: TRBV7-2
cdr3_nt: TGTGCCAGCAGCTTAGAGTCCTCTAGCGGGACCGAGCAGTACTTC
cdr3_aa: CASSLESSSGTEQYF

cdr3_length: 13
d_call: TRBD2
clone_size: -
j_call: TRBJ2-7
v_call: TRBV5-6
cdr3_nt: TGTGCCAGCAGCTGGGGGCTAGCGGGCGAGCAGTACTTC
cdr3_aa: CASSWGLAGEQYF

cdr3_length: 17
d_call: -
clone_size: -
j_call: TRBJ2-2
v_call: TRBV25-1
cdr3_nt: TGTGCCAGCAGTGATGTGTGGGCCCAATTTAACACCGGGGAGCTGTTTTTT
cdr3_aa: CASSDVWAQFNTGELFF

cdr3_length: 16
d_call: -
clone_size: -
j_call: TRBJ2-1
v_call: TRBV19
cdr3_nt: TGTGCCAGTAGTTCACGCGGAGGAAGCTCCTACAATGAGCAGTTCTTC
cdr3_aa: CASSSRGGSSYNEQFF

cdr3_length: 11
d_call: TRBD2
clone_size: -
j_call: TRBJ2-7
v_call: TRBV20-1
cdr3_nt: TGCAGTGCCGGGAGGGGGTACGAGCAGTACTTC
cdr3_aa: CSAGRGYEQYF

cdr3_length: 17
d_call: TRBD1
clone_size: few
j_call: TRBJ2-2
v_call: TRBV28
cdr3_nt: TGTGCCAGCGCTTATGGCGTCGGGACAGGGACCCCCGGGGAGCTGTTTTTT
cdr3_aa: CASAYGVGTGTPGELFF

cdr3_length: 13
d_call: -
clone_size: -
j_call: TRBJ2-7
v_call: TRBV19
cdr3_nt: TGTGCCAGTAGTATAGACAGCTCCTACGAGCAGTACTTC
cdr3_aa: CASSIDSSYEQYF

cdr3_length: 15
d_call: TRBD1
clone_size: once
j_call: TRBJ2-7
v_call: TRBV5-1
cdr3_nt: TGCGCCAGCAGCTGGGGGACAGGGGCGTCCTACGAGCAGTACTTC
cdr3_aa: CASSWGTGASYEQYF

cdr3_length: 14
d_call: -
clone_size: -
j_call: TRBJ2-7
v_call: TRBV28
cdr3_nt: TGTGCCAGCAAATCCGAGGAGAGCTCCTACGAGCAGTACTTC
cdr3_aa: CASKSEESSYEQYF

cdr3_length: 15
d_call: TRBD1
clone_size: -
j_call: TRBJ1-1
v_call: TRBV19
cdr3_nt: TGTGCCAGTAGTATAGGGGGACAGGTTAACACTGAAGCTTTCTTT
cdr3_aa: CASSIGGQVNTEAFF

cdr3_length: 15
d_call: -
clone_size: -
j_call: TRBJ2-5
v_call: TRBV5-1
cdr3_nt: TGCGCCAGCAGCTTGCGACAGGACCAGGGAGAGACCCAGTACTTC
cdr3_aa: CASSLRQDQGETQYF

cdr3_length: 13
d_call: -
clone_size: -
j_call: TRBJ1-1
v_call: TRBV5-1
cdr3_nt: TGCGCCAGCAGCTTCCAGGGGCTCACTGAAGCTTTCTTT
cdr3_aa: CASSFQGLTEAFF

cdr3_length: 14
d_call: -
clone_size: -
j_call: TRBJ2-7
v_call: TRBV30
cdr3_nt: TGTGCCTGGAGTGTACCAGGAGGAGCTTACGAGCAGTACTTC
cdr3_aa: CAWSVPGGAYEQYF

cdr3_length: 13
d_call: -
clone_size: -
j_call: TRBJ2-7
v_call: TRBV7-2
cdr3_nt: TGTGCCAGCAGCTCCCGACGCGGGTACGAGCAGTACTTC
cdr3_aa: CASSSRRGYEQYF

cdr3_length: 16
d_call: -
clone_size: few
j_call: TRBJ2-2
v_call: TRBV7-2
cdr3_nt: TGTGCCAGCAGCTGGGGGACAACCACGAACACCGGGGAGCTGTTTTTT
cdr3_aa: CASSWGTTTNTGELFF

cdr3_length: 12
d_call: -
clone_size: -
j_call: TRBJ1-2
v_call: TRBV28
cdr3_nt: TGTGCCAGCAGTCTAGGGGACTATGGCTACACCTTC
cdr3_aa: CASSLGDYGYTF

cdr3_length: 15
d_call: TRBD2
clone_size: -
j_call: TRBJ2-3
v_call: TRBV27
cdr3_nt: TGTGCCAGCAGTTCACTAGCGCTCAGCACAGATACGCAGTATTTT
cdr3_aa: CASSSLALSTDTQYF

cdr3_length: 15
d_call: -
clone_size: -
j_call: TRBJ1-1
v_call: TRBV19
cdr3_nt: TGTGCCAGTAGTAAAAGAGGGGGTGCTTACACTGAAGCTTTCTTT
cdr3_aa: CASSKRGGAYTEAFF